This T cell receptor (beta chain) was recorded in a study of CD8 T cells in Susac syndrome. Blood CD8+ and CD4+ T cells underwent high-throughput TCR beta sequencing. Trimming pared 0 bases from V and 5 bases from J, leaving 7 bases between. There are 14 residues in the CDR3. Germline assignment: CDR1 LGHDT and CDR2 YNNKEL (reference sequence). RNA totalling about 0.5 to 1 ug underwent reverse transcription with random hexamers. A multiplex approach, immunoSEQ multiplex PCR, amplified TCR beta CDR3 across 54 Vbeta and 13 Jbeta. TCRdb redid the calling of the immunoSEQ multiplex PCR reads with MiXCR, one entry per CDR3 protein. The sample yields more than 200,000 distinct CDR3 sequences, 80% to 95% seen once.

Material: CD4+ T cells from PBMCs. This chain joins TRBV3-1 and TRBJ2-2; D is unresolved. The TCR comes from a human donor with multiple sclerosis. The CDR3 sequence: CASSQDPRTGELFF. CDR3 nucleotide sequence: TGTGCCAGCAGCCAAGATCCGCGGACCGGGGAGCTGTTTTTT.